The sequence of this T cell receptor (beta chain) was determined in a study of T cell responses to AZD1222 COVID-19 vaccine. Note on this clone: Its cognate antigen is unknown.

Findings and limits, study-wide: Repertoires in all cases were sampled only once the peak T cell response had passed. Spike-specific TCR breadth and depth went up after people got two AZD1222 doses.

It was second doses at about 4 or about 12 weeks that were pooled. CDR3 length equals 11 residues. The V and J ends lost 3 bases and 10 bases respectively, with 12 bases between them. The V gene's germline CDR1 is GTSNPN and CDR2 SVGIG (reference sequence). Profiled with immunoSEQ multiplex PCR; TCRdb holds only in-frame clones, not every one. In the table there are 180,000 or so clones, 92% of which are singletons. The TCR comes from an adult who received the AZD1222 COVID-19 vaccine. Material: peripheral blood, obtained 28 days after the second AZD1222 dose. The V gene is TRBV30, the J gene TRBJ1-1; unclear D gene. This CDR3 reads CAWSTGRRAFF. The CDR3 DNA sequence: TGTGCCTGGAGCACCGGACGGAGAGCTTTCTTT.